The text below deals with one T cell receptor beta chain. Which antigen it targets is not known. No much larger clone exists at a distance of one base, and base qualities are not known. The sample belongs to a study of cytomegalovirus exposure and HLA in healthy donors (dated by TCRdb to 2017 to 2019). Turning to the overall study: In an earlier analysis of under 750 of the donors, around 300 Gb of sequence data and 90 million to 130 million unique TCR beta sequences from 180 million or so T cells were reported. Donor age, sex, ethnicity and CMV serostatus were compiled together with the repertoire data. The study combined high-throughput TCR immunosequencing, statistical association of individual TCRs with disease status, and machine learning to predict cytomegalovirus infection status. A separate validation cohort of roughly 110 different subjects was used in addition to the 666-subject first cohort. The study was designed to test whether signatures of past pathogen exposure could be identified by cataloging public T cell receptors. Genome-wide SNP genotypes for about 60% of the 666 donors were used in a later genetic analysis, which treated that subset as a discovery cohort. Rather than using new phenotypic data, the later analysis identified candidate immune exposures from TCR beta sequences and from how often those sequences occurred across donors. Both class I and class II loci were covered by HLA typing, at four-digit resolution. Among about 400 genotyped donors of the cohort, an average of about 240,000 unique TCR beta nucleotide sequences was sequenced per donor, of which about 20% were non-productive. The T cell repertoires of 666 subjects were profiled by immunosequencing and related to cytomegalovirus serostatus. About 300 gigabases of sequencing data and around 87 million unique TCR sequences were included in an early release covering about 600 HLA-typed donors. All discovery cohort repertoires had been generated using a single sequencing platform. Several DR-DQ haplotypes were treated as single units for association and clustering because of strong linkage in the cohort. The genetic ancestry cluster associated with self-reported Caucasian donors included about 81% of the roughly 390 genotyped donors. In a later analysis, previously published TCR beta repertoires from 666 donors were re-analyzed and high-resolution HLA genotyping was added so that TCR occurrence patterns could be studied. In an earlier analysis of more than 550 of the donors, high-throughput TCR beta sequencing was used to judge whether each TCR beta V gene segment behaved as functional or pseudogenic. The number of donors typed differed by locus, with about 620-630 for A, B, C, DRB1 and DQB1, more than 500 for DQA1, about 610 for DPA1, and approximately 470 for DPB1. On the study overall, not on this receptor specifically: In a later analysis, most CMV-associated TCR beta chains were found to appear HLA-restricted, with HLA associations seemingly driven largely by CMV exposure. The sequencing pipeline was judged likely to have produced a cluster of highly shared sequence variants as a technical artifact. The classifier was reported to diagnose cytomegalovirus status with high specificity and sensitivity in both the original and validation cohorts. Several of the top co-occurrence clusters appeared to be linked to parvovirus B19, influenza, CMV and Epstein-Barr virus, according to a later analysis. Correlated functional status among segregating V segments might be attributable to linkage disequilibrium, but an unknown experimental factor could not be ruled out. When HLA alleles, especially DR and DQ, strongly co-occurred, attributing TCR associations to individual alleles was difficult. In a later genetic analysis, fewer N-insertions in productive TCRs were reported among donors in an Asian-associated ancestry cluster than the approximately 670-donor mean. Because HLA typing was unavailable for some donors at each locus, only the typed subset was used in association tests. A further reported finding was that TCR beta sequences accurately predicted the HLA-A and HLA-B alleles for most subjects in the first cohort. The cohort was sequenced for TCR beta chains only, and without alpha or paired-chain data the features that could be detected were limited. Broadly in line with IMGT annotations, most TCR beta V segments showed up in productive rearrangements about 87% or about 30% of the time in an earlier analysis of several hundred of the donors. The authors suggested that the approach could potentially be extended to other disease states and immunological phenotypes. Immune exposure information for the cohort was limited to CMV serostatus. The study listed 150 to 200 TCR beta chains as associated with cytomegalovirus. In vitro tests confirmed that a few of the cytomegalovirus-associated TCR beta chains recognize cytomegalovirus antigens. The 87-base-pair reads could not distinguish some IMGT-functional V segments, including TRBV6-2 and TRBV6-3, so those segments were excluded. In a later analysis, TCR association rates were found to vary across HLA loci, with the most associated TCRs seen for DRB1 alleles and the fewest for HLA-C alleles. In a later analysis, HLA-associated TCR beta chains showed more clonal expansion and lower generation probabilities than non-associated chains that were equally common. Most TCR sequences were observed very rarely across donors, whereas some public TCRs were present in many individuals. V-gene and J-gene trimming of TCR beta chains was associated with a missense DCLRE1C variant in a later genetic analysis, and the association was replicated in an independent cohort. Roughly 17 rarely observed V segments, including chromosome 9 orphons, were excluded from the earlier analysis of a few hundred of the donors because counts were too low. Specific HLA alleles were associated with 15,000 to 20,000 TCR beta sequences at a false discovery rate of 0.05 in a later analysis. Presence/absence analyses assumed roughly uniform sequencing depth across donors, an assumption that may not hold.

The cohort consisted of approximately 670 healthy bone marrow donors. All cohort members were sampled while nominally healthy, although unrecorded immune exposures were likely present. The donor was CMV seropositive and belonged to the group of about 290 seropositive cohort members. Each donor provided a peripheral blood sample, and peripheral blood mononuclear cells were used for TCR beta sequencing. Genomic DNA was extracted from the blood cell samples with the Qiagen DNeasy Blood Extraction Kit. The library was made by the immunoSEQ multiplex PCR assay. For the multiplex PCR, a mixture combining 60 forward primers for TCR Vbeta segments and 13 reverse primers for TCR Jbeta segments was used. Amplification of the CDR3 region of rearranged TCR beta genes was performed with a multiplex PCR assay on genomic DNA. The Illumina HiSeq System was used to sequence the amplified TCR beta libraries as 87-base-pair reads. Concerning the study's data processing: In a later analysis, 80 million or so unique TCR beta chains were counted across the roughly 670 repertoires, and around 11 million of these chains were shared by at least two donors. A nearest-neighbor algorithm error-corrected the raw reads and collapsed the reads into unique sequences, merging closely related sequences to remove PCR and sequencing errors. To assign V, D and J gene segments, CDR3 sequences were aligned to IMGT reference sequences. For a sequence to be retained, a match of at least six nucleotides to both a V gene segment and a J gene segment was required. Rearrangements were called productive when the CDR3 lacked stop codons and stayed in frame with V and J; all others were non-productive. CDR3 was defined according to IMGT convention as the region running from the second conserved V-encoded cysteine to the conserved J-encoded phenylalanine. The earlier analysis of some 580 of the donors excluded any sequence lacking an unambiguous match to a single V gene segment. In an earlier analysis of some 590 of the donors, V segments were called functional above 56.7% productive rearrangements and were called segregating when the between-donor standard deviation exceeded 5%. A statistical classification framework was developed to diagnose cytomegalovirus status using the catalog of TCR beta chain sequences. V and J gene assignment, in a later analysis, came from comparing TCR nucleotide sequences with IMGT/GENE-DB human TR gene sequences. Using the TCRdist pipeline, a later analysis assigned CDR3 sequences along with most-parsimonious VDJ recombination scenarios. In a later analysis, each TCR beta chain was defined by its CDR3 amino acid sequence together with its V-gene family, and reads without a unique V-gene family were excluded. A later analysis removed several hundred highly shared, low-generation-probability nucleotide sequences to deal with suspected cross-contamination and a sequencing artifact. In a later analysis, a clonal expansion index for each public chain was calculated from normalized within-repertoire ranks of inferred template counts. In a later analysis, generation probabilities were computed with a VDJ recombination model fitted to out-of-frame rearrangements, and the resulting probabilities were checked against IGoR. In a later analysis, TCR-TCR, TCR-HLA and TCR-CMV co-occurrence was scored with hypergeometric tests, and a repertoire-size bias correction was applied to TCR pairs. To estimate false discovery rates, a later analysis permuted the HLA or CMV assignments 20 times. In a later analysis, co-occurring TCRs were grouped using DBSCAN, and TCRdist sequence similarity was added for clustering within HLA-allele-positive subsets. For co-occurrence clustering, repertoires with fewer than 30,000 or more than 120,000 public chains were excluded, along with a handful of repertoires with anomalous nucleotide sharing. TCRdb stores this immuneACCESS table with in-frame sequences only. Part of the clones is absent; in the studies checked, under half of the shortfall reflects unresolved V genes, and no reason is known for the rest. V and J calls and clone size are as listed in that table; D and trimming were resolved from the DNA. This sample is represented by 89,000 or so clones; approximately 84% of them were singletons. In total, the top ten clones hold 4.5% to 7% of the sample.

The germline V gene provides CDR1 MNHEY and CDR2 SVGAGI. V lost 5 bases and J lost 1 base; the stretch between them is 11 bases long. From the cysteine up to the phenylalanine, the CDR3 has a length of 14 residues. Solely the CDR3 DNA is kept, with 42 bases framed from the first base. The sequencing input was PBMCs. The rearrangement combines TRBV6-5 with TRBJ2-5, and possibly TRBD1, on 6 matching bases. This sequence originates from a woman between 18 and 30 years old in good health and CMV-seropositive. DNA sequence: TGTGCCAGCAGTAAAGGGACAAGCCAAGAGACCCAGTACTTC. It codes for CASSKGTSQETQYF.